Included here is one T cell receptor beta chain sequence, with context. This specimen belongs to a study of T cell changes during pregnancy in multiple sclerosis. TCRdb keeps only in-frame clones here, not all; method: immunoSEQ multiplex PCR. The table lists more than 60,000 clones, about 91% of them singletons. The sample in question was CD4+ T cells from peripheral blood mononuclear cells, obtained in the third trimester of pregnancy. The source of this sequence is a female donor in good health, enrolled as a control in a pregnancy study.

This CDR3 reads CASSEWGGKLFF. CDR3 DNA sequence: TGTGCCAGCAGTGAATGGGGAGGAAAACTGTTTTTT. This chain links TRBV25-1 with TRBJ1-4; no definite D call. CDR1 is MGHDK, CDR2 SYGVNS, per germline. This CDR3 spans 12 amino acids. V was clipped by 1 base and J by 10 bases, with 7 bases between them.